The table lists the clone carrying this T cell receptor beta chain with many counts. These data are taken from a study of T-cell reconstitution after alpha-beta-depleted transplantation in children. Germline-derived CDR1 and CDR2 are DFQATT and SNEGSKA (reference sequence). The V and J ends lost 0 bases and 2 bases respectively, with 17 bases between them. CDR3 size: 16 residues. Unique molecular identifiers were used in preparing the TCRbeta library. TCRdb re-called the PCR reads with MiXCR, one entry per CDR3 protein. The data contain approximately 200,000 distinct CDR3 sequences, approximately 14% of them singletons.

The specimen was PBMCs from the stem cell graft donor, collected from the stem cell graft. The clonotype originates from a human donor who donated a stem cell graft to a child with acute lymphoblastic leukemia. The rearrangement uses TRBV20-1 and TRBJ2-7; D uncertain. CDR3 coding DNA: TGCAGTGCTAGAGATCCTAGGCAGGCTAAAACCTACGAGCAGTACTTC. Translation gives CSARDPRQAKTYEQYF.